This passage covers 9 T cell receptor beta chains from one sample sequenced in a study of blood T cell repertoires in COVID-19. Assay: immunoSEQ multiplex PCR; the TCRdb copy retains only in-frame clones and omits some. This sample has more than 250,000 clones, with approximately 89% found just once. Sequenced: PBMCs or T cells enriched from blood (not recorded which). The receptors shown here come from a woman younger than 30 who had recovered from COVID-19.

J is TRBJ1-2 and V is TRBV29-1; the match to TRBD1 covers 10 bases. J lost 5 bases, V lost 6 bases, and 6 bases had no gene match. The CDR3 is 13 residues long. Germline values: CDR1 SQVTM, CDR2 ANQGSEA. CDR3 sequence (DNA): TGCAGCGTACGACAGGGGGCGGAGTATGGCTACACCTTC. This codes for CSVRQGAEYGYTF. Drawing the rest from reference TRBV29-1 and TRBJ1-2, the complete variable domain is SAVISQKPSRDICQRGTSLTIQCQVDSQVTMMFWYRQQPGQSLTLIATANQGSEATYESGFVIDKFPISRPNLTFSTLTVSNMSPEDSSIYLCSVRQGAEYGYTFGSGTRLTVV.

The chain couples TRBV7-2 to TRBJ2-5; 11 bases are a match to TRBD2. Germline CDR1 reads SGHTA; CDR2 reads FQGNSA. CDR3 size: 17 residues. The J segment lost 2 bases and the V segment lost 1 base, leaving 6 bases of the junction unmatched. In DNA, the CDR3 is TGTGCCAGCAGCTTAGATTTCGGGACTAGCGGACAAGAGACCCAGTACTTC. Amino acids: CASSLDFGTSGQETQYF.

V is TRBV4-3 and J is TRBJ1-1, with 8 positions matching TRBD1. CDR3 length: 15 amino acids. V shed 4 bases and J 1 base; nucleotides not matched to a gene: 5. Germline CDR1 and CDR2: LGHNA and YSLEER. This chain's CDR3 is CASSRRQGPNTEAFF. Written as DNA, the CDR3 is TGCGCCAGCAGCCGCCGACAGGGGCCGAACACTGAAGCTTTCTTT.

The gene calls are TRBV6-5 and TRBJ2-5; 9 bases are a match to TRBD2. The CDR3 spans 14 residues. Germline CDR1 and CDR2: MNHEY and SVGAGI. The V segment lost 6 bases and the J segment 6 bases; nucleotides outside the gene matches: 8. Here the CDR3 reads CASSQLAGLKTQYF. As DNA, the CDR3 is TGTGCCAGCAGCCAACTAGCGGGCCTAAAGACCCAGTACTTC.

This clone was found a few times. J is TRBJ1-1 and V is TRBV18; TRBD1 matches 9 bases. After removal of 1 base from V and 7 bases from J, the junction contained 1 base not matched to a gene. The V gene's germline CDR1 is KGHSH and CDR2 LQKENI. CDR3 length: 13 residues. In nucleotides, the CDR3 is TGTGCCAGCTCACCACAGACAGGGGGTGAAGCTTTCTTT. Encoded protein: CASSPQTGGEAFF.

In this sample, this clone turned up a few times. The chain couples TRBV19 to TRBJ2-7; perhaps TRBD2 as D (5 bases). V dropped 5 bases and J dropped 3 bases, with 11 bases sitting between them. Germline assignment: CDR1 LNHDA and CDR2 SQIVND (reference sequence). This CDR3 is 13 amino acids long. CDR3 DNA: TGTGCCAGTAGTTATGCTCGGGGCTACGAGCAGTACTTC. Translated: CASSYARGYEQYF.

For the CDR3, the DNA is TGTGCCAGCAGTGGGTCGCAGGGCAATCAGCCCCAGCATTTT. The encoded protein is CASSGSQGNQPQHF. The genes are TRBV2 and TRBJ1-5; D gene uncertain. Trimming took 4 bases from V and 2 from J, leaving 9 bases between them. Per germline, CDR1 SNHLY and CDR2 FYNNEI. The CDR3 length is 14 residues.

The chain couples TRBV27 to TRBJ1-4; unclear D gene. Trimming removed 2 bases from V and 0 bases from J, with 10 bases in between. Germline loops: CDR1 MNHEY, CDR2 SMNVEV (reference sequence). CDR3 length equals 16 residues. The CDR3 here is CASSLGPYATNEKLFF. The CDR3 DNA follows: TGTGCCAGCAGTTTAGGGCCATATGCAACTAATGAAAAACTGTTTTTT. Looking up the rest from reference TRBV27 and TRBJ1-4 gives the full variable domain: EAQVTQNPRYLITVTGKKLTVTCSQNMNHEYMSWYRQDPGLGLRQIYYSMNVEVTDKGDVPEGYKVSRKEKRNFPLILESPSPNQTSLYFCASSLGPYATNEKLFFGSGTQLSVL.

The chain combines TRBV5-4 with TRBJ2-1; 8 nucleotides agree with TRBD2. The CDR3 contains 14 residues. Germline V gene lookup returns CDR1 SGHNT and CDR2 YYREEE (reference sequence). Trimming took 2 bases from V and 10 from J; bases not matched to a gene: 8. CDR3: CASSFGGPGGEQFF. In DNA form, the CDR3 reads TGTGCCAGCAGCTTCGGCGGTCCGGGGGGGGAGCAGTTCTTC.